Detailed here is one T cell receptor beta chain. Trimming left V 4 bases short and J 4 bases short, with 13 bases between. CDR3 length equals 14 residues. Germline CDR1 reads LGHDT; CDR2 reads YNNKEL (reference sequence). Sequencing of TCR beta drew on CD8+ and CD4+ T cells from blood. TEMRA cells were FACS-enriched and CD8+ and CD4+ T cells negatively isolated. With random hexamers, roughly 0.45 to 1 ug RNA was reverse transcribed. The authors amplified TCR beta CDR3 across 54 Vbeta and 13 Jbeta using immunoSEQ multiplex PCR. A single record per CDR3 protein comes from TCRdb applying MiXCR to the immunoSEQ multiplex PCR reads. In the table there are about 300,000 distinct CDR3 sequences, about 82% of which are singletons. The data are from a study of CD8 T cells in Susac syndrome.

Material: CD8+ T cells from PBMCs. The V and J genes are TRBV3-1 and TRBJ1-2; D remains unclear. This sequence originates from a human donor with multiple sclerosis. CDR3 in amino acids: CASSPKQIIYGYTF. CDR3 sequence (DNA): TGTGCCAGCAGCCCCAAACAGATTATCTATGGCTACACCTTC.